A selection of T cell receptor beta chains follows, all from one sample in a study of T cells after posttransplantation cyclophosphamide. The method was immunoSEQ multiplex PCR; TCRdb's version includes in-frame clones alone and lacks a portion of them. The sample carries around 2,400 clones, 85% recorded once. Sample: PBMCs, taken after allogeneic stem cell transplant with posttransplant cyclophosphamide. These TCRs come from a male patient between 25 and 40 years old who received an allogeneic stem cell transplant from a related donor, was CMV-positive, and had acute GVHD only. The graft donor may have given rise to some T cells. CDR3s include the opening cysteine and the closing phenylalanine or tryptophan. D genes are given only for firm matches. The size entry is marked missing in some rows and otherwise reads once, few, many or a size class.

d_call clone_size j_call v_call cdr3_nt cdr3_aa
NA NA TRBJ2-3 TRBV4-1 TGCGCCAGCAGCCAAGAACCTAGTGGAGGTACGCAGTATTTT CASSQEPSGGTQYF
NA few TRBJ1-1 TRBV7-6 TGTGCCAGCAGCTTAGGGGCGAACACTGAAGCTTTCTTT CASSLGANTEAFF
NA NA TRBJ1-1 TRBV6-5 TGTGCCAGCAGTTACCGACGGACAAGGGGCACTGAAGCTTTCTTT CASSYRRTRGTEAFF
NA NA TRBJ1-2 TRBV6-5 TGTGCCAGCAGTCTCGGGGGGGGTGGCTATGGCTACACCTTC CASSLGGGGYGYTF
NA NA TRBJ1-2 TRBV28 TGTGCCAGCATAGGAGCCCTCGGCTATGGCTACACCTTC CASIGALGYGYTF
NA NA TRBJ2-3 TRBV7-9 TGTGCCAGCAGCTCGCAGGGTAAGAGGACAGATACGCAGTATTTT CASSSQGKRTDTQYF
TRBD1 NA TRBJ2-2 TRBV4-2 TGTGCCAGCAGCCAAGGACAGGGTAGCACCGGGGAGCTGTTTTTT CASSQGQGSTGELFF
TRBD1 NA TRBJ1-1 TRBV9 TGTGCCAGCAGCGCCAGGGGGTCTACAGGTGGCACTGAAGCTTTCTTT CASSARGSTGGTEAFF
NA NA TRBJ2-2 TRBV5-1 TGCGCCAGCAGCTTGGAAGGGGGCACCGGGGAGCTGTTTTTT CASSLEGGTGELFF
NA NA TRBJ1-4 TRBV7-9 TGTGCCAGCAGCTTAAGTACAGTCGGTGAAAAACTGTTTTTT CASSLSTVGEKLFF
NA NA TRBJ1-6 TRBV12-2 TGTGCAAGTCGCTTAGTTGGACAAGGGGGATCACCCCTCCACTTT CASRLVGQGGSPLHF
NA NA TRBJ1-2 TRBV6-8 TGTGCCAGCAGTTACTCGACGAAGAACAGGCTGAGGGGCTACACCTTC CASSYSTKNRLRGYTF
TRBD2 NA TRBJ2-3 TRBV6-5 TGTGCCAGCAGAATGGGACTAGCGGGCACAGATACGCAGTATTTT CASRMGLAGTDTQYF
NA NA TRBJ1-3 TRBV7-9 TGTGCCAGCAGCTTAGGGGGGCTCCGCTCTGGAAACACCATATATTTT CASSLGGLRSGNTIYF
TRBD1 NA TRBJ1-2 TRBV18 TGTGCCAGCTCACCAGACAGGGGGCCGGGAGGCTACACCTTC CASSPDRGPGGYTF
NA NA TRBJ2-2 TRBV29-1 TGCAGCTTTAAGACTAGTGGGACCGGGGAGCTGTTTTTT CSFKTSGTGELFF
NA NA TRBJ2-5 TRBV18 TGTGCCAGCTCACCAAAGGGACTCACCCAAGAGACCCAGTACTTC CASSPKGLTQETQYF
NA NA TRBJ2-1 TRBV28 TGTGCCAGCAGTTTATCGCGCGGTTACAATGAGCAGTTCTTC CASSLSRGYNEQFF
TRBD1 once TRBJ1-2 TRBV6-1 TGTGCCAGCAGACTCGACAGGGTTCAGCGTGGCTACACCTTC CASRLDRVQRGYTF
NA NA TRBJ2-3 TRBV5-6 TGTGCCAGCAGCTTGAGAGGGATTCTAGATACGCAGTATTTT CASSLRGILDTQYF